The 13 T cell receptor beta chains given below trace back to one sample, sequenced in a study of CD8 T cells in ankylosing spondylitis. TCRdb reanalysed the 5' RACE reads using MiXCR and keeps one entry per CDR3 protein. The table has 240,000 or so distinct CDR3 sequences, roughly 8.6% seen once. The sample was blood, either unsorted or a sorted T cell fraction (not recorded which). These receptors were obtained from a male donor with ankylosing spondylitis or in good health (not recorded which).

This clonotype occurred many times. The J gene is TRBJ1-5, the V gene TRBV7-2; D might be TRBD1 (6 bases). The CDR3 contains 15 residues. Per germline, CDR1 SGHTA and CDR2 FQGNSA. The germline V and J ends were trimmed by 4 bases and 3 bases, with 13 bases remaining between them. CDR3: CASSSLDRFNQPQHF. As DNA, the CDR3 is TGTGCCAGCAGCTCCCTCGACAGGTTCAATCAGCCCCAGCATTTT.

At least ten counts were recorded for this clonotype. This sequence joins TRBV5-1 and TRBJ2-1; D might be TRBD2 (6 bases). V was trimmed by 4 bases and J by 5 bases, leaving 13 bases between them. CDR3 length: 14 residues. Germline CDR1 is SGHRS and CDR2 is YFSETQ. DNA for the CDR3: TGCGCCAGCAGCCCGGGACTGCAAAACAATGAGCAGTTCTTC. This sequence encodes CASSPGLQNNEQFF.

The chain joins TRBV20-1 to TRBJ2-6; D is possibly TRBD2 (5 bases). In germline, CDR1 is DFQATT, CDR2 SNEGSKA (reference sequence). The CDR3 has 13 residues. V lost 8 bases to trimming and J lost 0 bases, with 8 bases between them. The CDR3, as DNA: TGCAGTTCGAGGGTCTCTGGGGCCAACGTCCTGACTTTC. This codes for CSSRVSGANVLTF.

The chain couples TRBV28 to TRBJ2-7; no clear D gene. Between the trimmed V and J ends, which lost 10 bases and 6 bases, there was a span of 19 bases. In germline, CDR1 is MDHEN, CDR2 SYDVKM. The CDR3 covers 13 residues. CDR3 in amino acids: CAMGPGLVGEQYF. CDR3 DNA: TGTGCCATGGGCCCCGGGCTCGTCGGCGAGCAGTACTTC. The full variable domain, its missing parts supplied by reference TRBV28 and TRBJ2-7, is DVKVTQSSRYLVKRTGEKVFLECVQDMDHENMFWYRQDPGLGLRLIYFSYDVKMKEKGDIPEGYSVSREKKERFSLILESASTNQTSMYLCAMGPGLVGEQYFGPGTRLTVT.

This clonotype has ten or more counts. The CDR3 here is CASSLASGRSDTQYF. As DNA, the CDR3 is TGTGCCAGCAGCTTGGCTAGCGGGAGATCAGATACGCAGTATTTT. The gene calls are TRBV7-2 and TRBJ2-3; 10 bases align to TRBD2. The CDR3 extends over 15 amino acids. The germline V gene encodes CDR1 SGHTA and CDR2 FQGNSA. The V gene end was trimmed by 3 bases and the J gene end by 4 bases; junction bases not matched to a gene: 4. The full variable domain, in which reference TRBV7-2 and TRBJ2-3 provide the parts outside the CDR3, is GAGVSQSPSNKVTEKGKDVELRCDPISGHTALYWYRQSLGQGLEFLIYFQGNSAPDKSGLPSDRFSAERTGGSVSTLTIQRTQQEDSAVYLCASSLASGRSDTQYFGPGTRLTVL.

The sample holds many counts of this clonotype. This chain links TRBV7-9 with TRBJ2-7, with D possibly being TRBD1 (7 bases). CDR3 length equals 14 residues. CDR1 and CDR2 (germline): SEHNR, FQNEAQ (reference sequence). Trimming shortened V by 5 bases and J by 3 bases, and 14 bases separated the two germline ends. CDR3 in amino acids: CASSLSGQVYEQYF. DNA for the CDR3: TGTGCCAGCAGCCTTAGCGGACAGGTCTACGAGCAGTACTTC.

This clonotype was found many times. V gene TRBV27 combines with J gene TRBJ1-1, with D uncertain. Trimming removed 7 bases at V and 5 bases at J, with 11 bases between. Germline V gene data show CDR1 as MNHEY and CDR2 as SMNVEV (reference sequence). This CDR3 has 12 residues. CDR3 DNA: TGTGCCAGCATAGATAGAGGAACTGAAGCTTTCTTT. Encoded protein: CASIDRGTEAFF.

In this sample, this clonotype turned up many times. This chain links TRBV12-3 or TRBV12-4 with TRBJ2-5; no firm D call. V lost 5 bases and J 5 bases, leaving 21 bases between the germline ends. This CDR3 is 16 amino acids long. The CDR3 region has the DNA TGTGCCAGCAGTCCCCGTTGGCTTGCCTACCGGGAGACCCAGTACTTC. Translating it yields CASSPRWLAYRETQYF.

There are many counts of this clonotype. The V call is TRBV7-9, the J call TRBJ1-4; weak D call: TRBD1 (5 bases). The CDR3 length is 14 residues. Per the germline V gene, CDR1 is SEHNR and CDR2 is FQNEAQ (reference sequence). V lost 3 bases to trimming and J lost 7 bases, with 12 bases between them. CDR3 protein: CASSFKSGSEKLFF. The DNA of the CDR3 is TGTGCCAGCAGCTTCAAGTCAGGGTCTGAAAAACTGTTTTTT.

This chain joins TRBV5-1 and TRBJ2-6; TRBD2 is a possible D gene (7 bases). The germline gives CDR1 SGHRS, CDR2 YFSETQ. The germline V and J ends were trimmed by 7 bases and 2 bases, with 13 bases remaining between them. The CDR3 covers 15 residues. The CDR3 spells CASAGGQPGANVLTF. CDR3 sequence (DNA): TGCGCCAGCGCCGGGGGGCAACCTGGGGCCAACGTCCTGACTTTC.

This chain links TRBV7-9 with TRBJ2-5; 7 nucleotides match TRBD2. The CDR3 covers 15 residues. CDR1 is SEHNR and CDR2 is FQNEAQ in the germline V gene (reference sequence). The trim removed 4 bases at V and 3 bases at J, leaving 8 bases unmatched. The chain's CDR3 is CASSSPASGEETQYF. Here the CDR3 DNA reads TGTGCCAGCAGCTCCCCCGCGAGCGGGGAAGAGACCCAGTACTTC. Full variable domain (missing parts from reference TRBV7-9 and TRBJ2-5): DTGVSQNPRHKITKRGQNVTFRCDPISEHNRLYWYRQTLGQGPEFLTYFQNEAQLEKSRLLSDRFSAERPKGSFSTLEIQRTEQGDSAMYLCASSSPASGEETQYFGPGTRLLVL.

This clonotype was observed a handful of times. The CDR3 region has the DNA TGTGCCAGCAGCCCCCCGGGACAGGCGGCTGACTATGGCTACACCTTC. Protein sequence: CASSPPGQAADYGYTF. The genes are TRBV5-4 and TRBJ1-2, with 8 bases fitting TRBD1. Germline V gene data show CDR1 as SGHNT and CDR2 as YYREEE (reference sequence). V shed 4 bases, J shed 3 bases, and the junction held 11 bases outside the gene matches. The CDR3 has 16 amino acids.

In this sample, this clonotype turned up many times. The chain joins TRBV6-1 to TRBJ2-3, with 9 bases fitting TRBD1. Germline CDR1 MNHNS, CDR2 SASEGT. V dropped 6 bases and J dropped 5; count of bases not matched to a gene: 9. The CDR3 extends over 15 amino acids. CDR3 sequence (DNA): TGTGCCAGCAGAAGAAACAGGGGGCAGGGAGATACGCAGTATTTT. Residues: CASRRNRGQGDTQYF.